The subject of this entry is one T cell receptor (beta chain). Its antigen remains unidentified. An end of the junction differs from the germline gene, which may be a read error. The source of the sample is a study of shared clonotypes between healthy human individuals (TCRdb year 2020). Notes on the research overall: The cohort included a few men and two women between 18 and 49 years of age. Each donor's leukapheresis produced roughly between roughly 0.85 and 10 billion PBMCs. Blood TCR repertoires of 5 or 6 healthy adults were deeply sequenced to estimate repertoire size and the extent of clonotype sharing between individuals. Different laboratories and diverse techniques were used to prepare libraries and sequence TCR repertoires, to increase sequencing depth and limit assay-specific biases. For each donor, CD4 naive and CD4 memory were each run on three plates, CD8 naive on two plates, and CD8 memory on one plate. What the authors observed across the whole study: Pairwise subsampling indicated that sequencing depth was expected to affect the degree of clonotype sharing among donors. Sampling was restricted to blood, and TCR repertoires in tissue are likely to differ from TCR repertoires in blood. Compared with non-shared clonotypes, the clonotypes found in all four sorted-subset donors had higher generation probabilities. Estimated clonotype richness was generally larger for naive than for memory subsets. The small number of donors limited the genetic and exposure-history diversity represented. Rarefaction of sorted-subset datasets indicated incomplete sequencing despite the large sequencing depth. Sharing across a handful of donors was observed for about 4.8% of naive CD4, over 3% of naive CD8, about 2.3% of memory CD4, and roughly 0.4% of memory CD8 clonotypes.

Via the germline V gene, CDR1 is MNHNS and CDR2 SASEGT. CDR3 length: 12 amino acids, cysteine to phenylalanine. Just CDR3 DNA is preserved here, 36 bases in frame from base 1. Donors were healthy HIV-negative adults with no recently reported acute infections or vaccinations. Only Caucasian adults living in Nashville, Tennessee, USA were represented among the donors. CD4+ T cells were enriched through magnetic negative selection, after which naive cells were positively selected on CD45RA and the remaining negative fraction served as the memory subset. Blood was collected by leukapheresis, and PBMCs were isolated by Ficoll-Histopaque density gradient centrifugation and then cryopreserved in liquid nitrogen vapor phase. Purity and quantity of every magnetically sorted T cell population were checked by analytical flow cytometry. Each sorted fraction had its genomic DNA isolated and then quantified by UV absorbance on a Nanodrop 2000c.

Using the deep immunoSEQ assay, TCR CDR3 regions were amplified from genomic DNA by multiplex PCR. Genomic DNA extracted from each cell subset was distributed evenly over all wells of several immunoSEQ 96-well plates, and each plate served as one replicate. For sorted subsets, each replicate PCR was loaded with 150 to 250 ng genomic DNA, equivalent to about 30,000 T cell genomes. Purified libraries were measured with a Qubit 3.0 fluorometer, size-checked on a Bioanalyzer 2100, and measured again with the KAPA Library Quantification kit. Every immunoSEQ 96-well plate was sequenced on a dedicated single-read 150-cycle Illumina NextSeq 550 flow cell. Per the source publication's procedure: Because the immunoSEQ output held only junctional sequences and lacked quality scores, the filtering could not match the filtering applied to full-length reads. Sequences were annotated with PyIR, a Python wrapper for IgBLAST v1.9, and V/J genes and CDR3 were assigned using IMGT germline references. Any read was removed if the V/J assignment was weak (E-value above 1e-6), the CDR3 was missing, or the read contained stop codons, out-of-frame junctions, or ambiguous translated residues. V3J clonotypes were defined as sequences sharing an identical inferred V gene, J gene, and CDR3 amino acid sequence. Percentage overlap between repertoires was computed as shared unique clonotypes divided by the size of the smaller repertoire. Richness of each repertoire was evaluated using RTK rarefaction, the Chao1 estimator, and Recon v2.1 estimates of unobserved clonotypes. Generation probabilities were computed with OLGA for all TCRbeta clonotypes obtained by the gDNA method from a handful of donors. TCRdb provides this immuneACCESS table in a form limited to in-frame rearrangements. Some clones are lacking; in checked studies, under half of them reflect an unresolved V gene, and why the rest are absent is not known. V and J calls and clone size follow that table, whereas D and trimming were derived from the DNA. The sample contains over a million clones, more than 65% of them found a single time. Approximately 1.5% of the sample goes to the ten largest clones.

This chain is built from TRBV6-1 and TRBJ1-2; the D segment could be TRBD1, given 5 matching bases. This sequence was found in a man between 18 and 29 years old in good health. Input material: memory CD4+ T cells sorted from blood. The cell subset or site label on this specimen signifies: CD45RA-negative fraction. CDR3 reads: CASNEQASGYTF. The sequence in DNA is TGTGCCAGCAATGAACAGGCGTCTGGCTACACCTTC.